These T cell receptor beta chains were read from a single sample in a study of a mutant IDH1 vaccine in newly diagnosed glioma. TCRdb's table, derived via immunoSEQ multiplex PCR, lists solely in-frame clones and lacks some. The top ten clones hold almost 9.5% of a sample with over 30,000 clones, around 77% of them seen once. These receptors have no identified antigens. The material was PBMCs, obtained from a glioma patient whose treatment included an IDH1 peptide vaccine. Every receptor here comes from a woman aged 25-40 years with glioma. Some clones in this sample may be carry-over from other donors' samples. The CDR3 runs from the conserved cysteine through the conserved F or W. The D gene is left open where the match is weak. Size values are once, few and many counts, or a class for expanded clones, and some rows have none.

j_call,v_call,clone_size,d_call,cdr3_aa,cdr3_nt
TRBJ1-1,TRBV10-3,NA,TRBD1,CAIRGEQGRNTEAFF,TGTGCCATCAGAGGGGAACAGGGGAGGAACACTGAAGCTTTCTTT
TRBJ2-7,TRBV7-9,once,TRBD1,CASSLADREGRYEQYF,TGTGCCAGCAGCTTAGCGGACAGGGAAGGGAGGTACGAGCAGTACTTC
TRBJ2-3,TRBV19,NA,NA,CASSMGARDTQYF,TGTGCCAGTAGTATGGGGGCGAGGGATACGCAGTATTTT
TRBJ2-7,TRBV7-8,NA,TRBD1,CASSLMAGTGHYEQYF,TGTGCCAGCAGCTTAATGGCCGGGACAGGGCACTACGAGCAGTACTTC
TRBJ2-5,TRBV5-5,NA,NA,CASSLGVTQETQYF,TGTGCCAGCAGCTTGGGTGTCACCCAAGAGACCCAGTACTTC
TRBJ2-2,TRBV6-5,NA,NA,CASNGANTGELFF,TGTGCCAGCAATGGGGCCAACACCGGGGAGCTGTTTTTT
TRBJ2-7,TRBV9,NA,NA,CASSPSTGRYEQYF,TGTGCCAGCAGCCCCTCGACGGGGAGATACGAGCAGTACTTC
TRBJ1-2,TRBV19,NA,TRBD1,CASSRGQGAEDGYTF,TGTGCCAGTAGTAGGGGACAGGGGGCCGAGGATGGCTACACCTTC
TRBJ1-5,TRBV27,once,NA,CASSPRRGGQPQHF,TGTGCCAGCAGTCCACGACGTGGCGGCCAGCCCCAGCATTTT
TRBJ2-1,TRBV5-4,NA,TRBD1,CASREIDRGNNEQFF,TGTGCCAGCAGGGAAATAGACAGGGGGAACAATGAGCAGTTCTTC
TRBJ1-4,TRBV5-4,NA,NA,CASTAGSSSNEKLFF,TGTGCCAGCACCGCCGGATCCAGTTCAAATGAAAAACTGTTTTTT
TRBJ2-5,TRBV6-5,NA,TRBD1,CASSPRDRVTETQYF,TGTGCCAGCAGCCCCCGGGACAGGGTCACGGAGACCCAGTACTTC
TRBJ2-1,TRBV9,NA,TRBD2,CASSSKREPYNEQFF,TGTGCCAGCAGTTCGAAGCGGGAGCCTTACAATGAGCAGTTCTTC
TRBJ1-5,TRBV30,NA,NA,CAWSKAINQPQHF,TGTGCCTGGAGTAAGGCCATCAATCAGCCCCAGCATTTT
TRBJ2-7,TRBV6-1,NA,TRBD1,CASSPDRAGEQYF,TGTGCCAGCAGCCCAGACAGGGCGGGTGAGCAGTACTTC
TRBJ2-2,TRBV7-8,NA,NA,CASSLVEVGAGWTGELFF,TGTGCCAGCAGCTTAGTCGAGGTGGGCGCGGGTTGGACCGGGGAGCTGTTTTTT
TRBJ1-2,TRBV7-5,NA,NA,CARSLASGPTGSLRNYGYTF,TGTGCCAGAAGCTTAGCGTCGGGTCCGACAGGGAGTTTACGGAACTATGGCTACACCTTC
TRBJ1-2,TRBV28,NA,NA,CASSDSAGNGYTF,TGTGCCAGCAGCGATAGTGCAGGGAATGGCTACACCTTC
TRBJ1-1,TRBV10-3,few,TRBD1,CAISEFSDRANTEAFF,TGTGCCATCAGTGAGTTCTCCGACAGGGCAAACACTGAAGCTTTCTTT